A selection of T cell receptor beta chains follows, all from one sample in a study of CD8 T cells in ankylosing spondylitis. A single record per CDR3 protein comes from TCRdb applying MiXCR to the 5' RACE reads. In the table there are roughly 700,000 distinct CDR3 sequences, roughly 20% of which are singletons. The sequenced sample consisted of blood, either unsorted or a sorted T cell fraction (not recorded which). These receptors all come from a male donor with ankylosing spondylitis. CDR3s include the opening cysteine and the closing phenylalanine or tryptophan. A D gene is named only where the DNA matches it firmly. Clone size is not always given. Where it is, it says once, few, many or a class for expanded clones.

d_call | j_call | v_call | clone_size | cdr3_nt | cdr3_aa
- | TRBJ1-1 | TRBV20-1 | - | TGCAGTGCTAGAGAAGCCAGGGACTCTTCTGAAGCTTTCTTT | CSAREARDSSEAFF
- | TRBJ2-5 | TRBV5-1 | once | TGCGCCAGCAGGGGAGCGGCAGCCTACCAAGAGACCCAGTACTTC | CASRGAAAYQETQYF
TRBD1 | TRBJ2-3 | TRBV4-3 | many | TGCGCCAGCAGCCAAGATCTCACAGGGGGATCAGATACGCAGTATTTT | CASSQDLTGGSDTQYF
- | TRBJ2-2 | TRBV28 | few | TGTGCCAGCAGTTTGATTGTCGGGGAGCTGTTTTTT | CASSLIVGELFF
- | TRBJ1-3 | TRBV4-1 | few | TGCGCCAGCAGCCAAGATTACAGCTCTGGAAACACCATATATTTT | CASSQDYSSGNTIYF
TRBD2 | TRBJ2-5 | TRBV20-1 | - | TGCAGTGCTAGAGATCTGCTAGCGGGGGACTGGGCCCAAGAGACCCAGTACTTC | CSARDLLAGDWAQETQYF
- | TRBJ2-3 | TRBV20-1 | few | TGCAGTGCTAGTATTTTCACAGATACGCAGTATTTT | CSASIFTDTQYF
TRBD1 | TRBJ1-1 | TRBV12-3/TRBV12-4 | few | TGTGCCAGCGGAAGTAGGGACAGGGGGAACACTGAAGCTTTCTTT | CASGSRDRGNTEAFF
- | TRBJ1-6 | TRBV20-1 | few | TGCAGTGCTAGTGCAGGGAAAGGTCGCAATTCACCCCTCCACTTT | CSASAGKGRNSPLHF
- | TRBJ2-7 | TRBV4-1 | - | TGCGCCAGCAGCCAAGTCCCAACCACTGGCGAGCAGTACTTC | CASSQVPTTGEQYF
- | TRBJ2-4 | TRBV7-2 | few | TGTGCCAGCAGCTTACCGGGGATAGCCAAAAACATTCAGTACTTC | CASSLPGIAKNIQYF
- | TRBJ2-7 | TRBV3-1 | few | TGTGCCAGCAGCCGGGGACACTCCATCTACGAGCAGTACTTC | CASSRGHSIYEQYF
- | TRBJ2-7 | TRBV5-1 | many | TGCGCCAGCAGCTTAGTGGGAGACCCCTACGAGCAGTACTTC | CASSLVGDPYEQYF
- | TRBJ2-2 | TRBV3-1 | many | TGTGCCAGCAGCCAAGAAAGGGGCCAGGTCGCGAACACCGGGGAGCTGTTTTTT | CASSQERGQVANTGELFF
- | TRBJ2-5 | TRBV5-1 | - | TGCGCCAGCAGCCGTAACACAGGCCACCAAGAGACCCAGTACTTC | CASSRNTGHQETQYF
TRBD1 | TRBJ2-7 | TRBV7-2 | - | TGTGCCAGCAGCCCCAGACAGGGGTACTACGAGCAGTACTTC | CASSPRQGYYEQYF
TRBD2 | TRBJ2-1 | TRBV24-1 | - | TGTGCCACCAGTGTTGGGGGAGGGTCGAGCTCCTACAATGAGCAGTTCTTC | CATSVGGGSSSYNEQFF
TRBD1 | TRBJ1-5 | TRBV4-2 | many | TGTGCCAGCAGCCAAGGACAGGGGGCTGGCCAGCCCCAGCATTTT | CASSQGQGAGQPQHF
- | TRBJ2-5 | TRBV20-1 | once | TGCAGTGCTGAAATCACACCTAGAAGTGCAGAGACCCAGTACTTC | CSAEITPRSAETQYF
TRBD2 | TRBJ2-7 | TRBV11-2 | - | TGTGCCAGCAGCTTAGGGACTAGCGGGACCTTCTCCTACGAGCAGTACTTC | CASSLGTSGTFSYEQYF
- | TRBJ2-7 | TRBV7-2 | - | TGTGCCAGCAGCTCACTAAGGGCCGCCGCGGGGCAGTACTTC | CASSSLRAAAGQYF
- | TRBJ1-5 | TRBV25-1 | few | TGTGCCAGCAGTGGCGGTGGGGGTTCGAGCAGCAATCAGCCCCAGCATTTT | CASSGGGGSSSNQPQHF
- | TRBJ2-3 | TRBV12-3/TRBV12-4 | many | TGTGCCAGCAGCTTTTTGGGGGATACGCAGTATTTT | CASSFLGDTQYF
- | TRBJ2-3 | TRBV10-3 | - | TGTGCCATCAACCTAGGGGGCACAGATACGCAGTATTTT | CAINLGGTDTQYF
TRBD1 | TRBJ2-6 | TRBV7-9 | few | TGTGCCAGCAGCTTACCCCCCGGACAGGGTGGCAACGTCCTGACTTTC | CASSLPPGQGGNVLTF
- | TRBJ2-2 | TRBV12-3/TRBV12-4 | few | TGTGCCAGCAGTTTAGCGCCTCCAGGACTCGCGAACACCGGGGAGCTGTTTTTT | CASSLAPPGLANTGELFF
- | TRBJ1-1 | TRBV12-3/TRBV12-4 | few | TGTGCCAGCAGCCTACGGGGGGGGAAGGGTTTAGAAGCTTTCTTT | CASSLRGGKGLEAFF